The rows below give T cell receptor beta chains drawn from one sample of a study of PD-L1 blockade in urothelial cancer. Profiled with immunoSEQ multiplex PCR; TCRdb holds only in-frame clones, not every one. Of about 48,000 clones listed, approximately 84% are singletons. This sample comprised PBMCs, obtained around atezolizumab (anti-PD-L1) treatment. The receptor set was obtained from a man in his 60s with urothelial cancer. The conserved cysteine and the conserved F or W are not part of the CDR3 here. D genes are given only for firm matches.

d_gene: NA
v_gene: TRBV27
j_gene: TRBJ1-6
CDR3aa: ASSRARGVPPYNSPLH

d_gene: NA
v_gene: TRBV29-1
j_gene: TRBJ1-2
CDR3aa: SVGDSVNYGYT

d_gene: NA
v_gene: TRBV9
j_gene: TRBJ1-3
CDR3aa: ASGSAGERNTIY

d_gene: TRBD1
v_gene: TRBV6-5
j_gene: TRBJ1-2
CDR3aa: ASSQQGANYGYT

d_gene: NA
v_gene: TRBV11-3
j_gene: TRBJ2-5
CDR3aa: ASSLVRGQETQY

d_gene: NA
v_gene: TRBV18
j_gene: TRBJ1-1
CDR3aa: ASSPPGGWAEAF

d_gene: NA
v_gene: TRBV5-6
j_gene: TRBJ2-2
CDR3aa: ASSLTGYTGELF

d_gene: TRBD1
v_gene: TRBV15
j_gene: TRBJ1-5
CDR3aa: ATSRYAGGNSNQPQH

d_gene: TRBD1
v_gene: TRBV10-3
j_gene: TRBJ2-2
CDR3aa: AISDGTARSGGELF

d_gene: NA
v_gene: TRBV21-1
j_gene: TRBJ2-7
CDR3aa: ASSKVGQTYEQY

d_gene: NA
v_gene: TRBV18
j_gene: TRBJ2-1
CDR3aa: ASAKTILDVGNEQF

d_gene: TRBD1
v_gene: TRBV7-9
j_gene: TRBJ2-5
CDR3aa: ASTGQGETQY

d_gene: TRBD2
v_gene: TRBV10-3
j_gene: TRBJ2-3
CDR3aa: AIALAGGTSTDTQY

d_gene: TRBD1
v_gene: TRBV11-2
j_gene: TRBJ1-3
CDR3aa: ASSPGTGGNTIY

d_gene: NA
v_gene: TRBV5-5
j_gene: TRBJ1-2
CDR3aa: ASSLGDTGPYT